Sequencing of this T cell receptor beta chain was carried out in a study of blood T cells in healthy people across ages. Study-wide findings and caveats: Those diversity estimates obtained from one million T cells were thought to be underestimates. Across the age range, TCR beta diversity per million T cells fell in a roughly linear way. The donors' CMV status was not determined, possibly confounding changes in expanded clonotypes.

V was cut by 3 bases and J by 6 bases, with 19 bases left in between. The CDR3 is 16 residues long. Comment on this clonotype: Antigen: not known.

Samples had at least 7 million PBMCs isolated from them. Alongside a J-beta primer mix, a sample-barcoded 5' primer served in a second PCR lasting roughly 7 to 11 cycles. TCRdb itself ran the 5' RACE reads through MiXCR, one entry per CDR3 protein. The table records about 630,000 distinct CDR3 sequences, around a fifth of them present only once. Sequenced sample: blood. The chain is built from TRBV12-3 or TRBV12-4 and TRBJ2-3; D unclear. This sequence was found in a man aged 70 or older in good health. As DNA, the CDR3 is TGTGCCAGCAGTTTGAAAAGAGGCCGAGGAGTCGATACGCAGTATTTT. It specifies CASSLKRGRGVDTQYF.